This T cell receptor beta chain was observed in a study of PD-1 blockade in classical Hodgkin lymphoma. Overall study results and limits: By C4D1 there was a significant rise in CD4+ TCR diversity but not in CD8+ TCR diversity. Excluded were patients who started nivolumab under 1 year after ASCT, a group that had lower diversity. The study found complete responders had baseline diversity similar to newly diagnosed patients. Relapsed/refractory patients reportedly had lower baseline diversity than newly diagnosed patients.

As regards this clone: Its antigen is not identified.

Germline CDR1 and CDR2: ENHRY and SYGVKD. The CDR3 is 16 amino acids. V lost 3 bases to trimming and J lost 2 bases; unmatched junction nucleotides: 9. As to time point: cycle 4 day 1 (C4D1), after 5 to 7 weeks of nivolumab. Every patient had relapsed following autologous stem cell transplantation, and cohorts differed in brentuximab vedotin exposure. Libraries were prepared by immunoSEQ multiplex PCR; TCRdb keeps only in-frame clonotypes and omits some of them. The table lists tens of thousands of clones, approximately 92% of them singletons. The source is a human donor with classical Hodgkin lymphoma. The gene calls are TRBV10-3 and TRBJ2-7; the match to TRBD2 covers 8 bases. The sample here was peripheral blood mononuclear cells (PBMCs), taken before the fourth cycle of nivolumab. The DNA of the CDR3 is TGTGCCATCAGTGACCTCAGCGGGAGAAATCCCTACGAGCAGTACTTC. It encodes CAISDLSGRNPYEQYF.